This TCR beta chain was sequenced during a study of regulatory T cells in long-lasting Graves disease. Trimming removed 4 bases at V and 7 bases at J, with 20 bases between. From germline, CDR1 is SGDLS and CDR2 YYNGEE. There are 15 residues in the CDR3. The study, taken as a whole, reports: Patients with persistent Graves' had lower TCR diversity than newly diagnosed patients. Persistent disease samples used TRBV28, TRBJ1-2 and TRBJ2-5 preferentially. It was peripheral blood alone, not thyroid tissue, that was studied.

Stated time point: newly diagnosed GD, antithyroid drugs for less than 3 months. RNA extracted from PBMCs served as the sequencing template. This clonotype was detected many times. Its antigen is not identified. The TCR beta library used iRepertoire HTBI primers with Arm-PCR amplification of CDR3. TCRdb reanalysed the multiplex PCR reads using MiXCR and keeps one entry per CDR3 protein. The sample consists of 200,000 to 250,000 distinct CDR3 sequences, 18% of them appearing once. This specimen was peripheral blood mononuclear cells (PBMCs), taken at new diagnosis, from a patient treated with antithyroid drugs. This receptor was identified in a female donor with Graves disease. The chain links TRBV9 to TRBJ2-5; D might be TRBD2 (7 bases). The CDR3 region is CASSSGGLAAGTQYF. The CDR3 DNA reads as TGTGCCAGCAGCTCGGGGGGCCTAGCGGCGGGGACCCAGTACTTC.